Sequencing of this T cell receptor beta chain was carried out in a study of T cell repertoires in cytomegalovirus infection. Whole-study context: Both CMV infection and a matching HLA type were indicated by public TCR beta signatures.

TCRdb reprocessed the reads with MiXCR, giving one entry per CDR3 protein. This table holds over 120,000 distinct CDR3 sequences, more than 30% found once. Germline V gives CDR1 MNHEY, CDR2 SMNVEV (reference sequence). The CDR3 is made up of 16 amino acids. V dropped 4 bases and J dropped 1; count of bases not matched to a gene: 9. Of note for this clonotype: Its specificity is not known.

This receptor was obtained from a human donor in good health (CMV status not recorded). Some clones in this sample may be carry-over from other donors' samples. The gene calls are TRBV27 and TRBJ1-1; 7 bases match TRBD1. Source: CD8+ T cells from cultured PBMCs, taken from culture after CMV antigen stimulation. The CDR3 sequence: CASSSHQTGKNTEAFF. The CDR3, as DNA: TGTGCCAGCAGTTCCCACCAGACAGGGAAGAACACTGAAGCTTTCTTT.